Each of the 30 T cell receptor beta chains below was sequenced from the same sample in a study of beta chain features in type 1 diabetes. The authors reverse transcribed all of the isolated RNA, so sequencing captured expressed TCRB transcripts. The assay was immunoSEQ multiplex PCR, and TCRdb's table has in-frame clones only and misses some. The sample includes roughly 500,000 clones, around 28% of them seen just once. Sequenced: naive CD4+ T cells from blood. The source of these receptors is a man between 18 and 35 years old in good health.

This chain links TRBV29-1 with TRBJ2-3; 13 bases line up with TRBD2. The germline V gene encodes CDR1 SQVTM and CDR2 ANQGSEA. CDR3 length equals 16 residues. The trim removed 4 bases at V and 5 bases at J, leaving 9 bases unmatched. The CDR3 sequence is CSVGTSGRAIRDTQYF. The CDR3 nucleotides are TGCAGCGTTGGAACTAGCGGGAGGGCCATCAGAGATACGCAGTATTTT.

V is TRBV18 and J is TRBJ1-2, with 9 positions matching TRBD1. The V gene's germline CDR1 is KGHSH and CDR2 LQKENI. Germline trimming cut 3 bases from V and 3 bases from J; bases unmatched to any gene: 5. CDR3 size: 15 residues. The chain's CDR3 is CASSPGTGIYYGYTF. In DNA form, the CDR3 reads TGTGCCAGCTCACCTGGGACAGGGATTTACTATGGCTACACCTTC.

This chain uses TRBV5-1 with TRBJ1-2; 7 bases are shared with TRBD1. This CDR3 is built from 12 residues. V was clipped by 4 bases and J by 7 bases; unmatched bases: 4. Looked up from germline, CDR1 is SGHRS and CDR2 is YFSETQ. The chain's CDR3 is CASSNRDSGYTF. The CDR3 DNA reads TGCGCCAGCAGCAACCGGGACAGTGGCTACACCTTC.

This clone was seen more than once but under ten times. The chain joins TRBV7-2 to TRBJ2-1; D gene unclear. V was clipped by 7 bases and J by 5 bases, with 12 bases between them. The germline V gene has CDR1 SGHTA and CDR2 FQGNSA. The CDR3 has 13 residues. The CDR3 region is CASTDPGHNEQFF. CDR3 DNA sequence: TGTGCCAGCACCGATCCCGGACACAATGAGCAGTTCTTC.

This clone was observed a handful of times. This chain joins TRBV7-6 and TRBJ2-3; no reliable D call. Germline CDR1 is SGHVS and CDR2 is FNYEAQ. This CDR3 spans 11 amino acids. Trimming stripped 8 bases from V and 1 base from J, with 4 bases between. CDR3 coding DNA: TGTGCCAGCTCCCGCACAGATACGCAGTATTTT. Its protein is CASSRTDTQYF. Full variable domain (rest looked up from reference TRBV7-6 and TRBJ2-3): GAGVSQSPRYKVTKRGQDVALRCDPISGHVSLYWYRQALGQGPEFLTYFNYEAQQDKSGLPNDRFSAERPEGSISTLTIQRTEQRDSAMYRCASSRTDTQYFGPGTRLTVL.

This clone turned up a few times. This chain links TRBV30 with TRBJ2-7, with a possible D match to TRBD1 (6 bases). The CDR3 totals 13 residues. V lost 4 bases, J lost 0 bases, and 10 bases lay in between. From germline, CDR1 is GTSNPN and CDR2 SVGIG (reference sequence). CDR3 sequence (DNA): TGTGCCTGGACTACAGGGAGCTCCTACGAGCAGTACTTC. It encodes CAWTTGSSYEQYF.

The CDR3: CASSPSTGGYGYTF. As DNA, the CDR3 is TGTGCCAGCAGCCCATCAACAGGGGGCTATGGCTACACCTTC. The chain couples TRBV7-3 to TRBJ1-2; 8 positions match TRBD1. The germline V gene has CDR1 SGHTA and CDR2 FQGTGA. Trimming took 5 bases from V and 4 from J; bases not matched to a gene: 6. This CDR3 has 14 residues.

The chain joins TRBV7-9 to TRBJ2-1, with 10 bases that match TRBD2. Germline assignment: CDR1 SEHNR and CDR2 FQNEAQ (reference sequence). The CDR3 has 16 residues. The J segment lost 0 bases and the V segment lost 5 bases, leaving 4 bases of the junction unmatched. CDR3 DNA: TGTGCCAGCAGCATACTAGCGGGACCCTCCTACAATGAGCAGTTCTTC. Encoded protein: CASSILAGPSYNEQFF.

V usage is TRBV2 and J usage is TRBJ2-3, with TRBD2 identical over 12 bases. This CDR3 is built from 16 residues. J was trimmed by 1 base and V by 6 bases; bases with no gene match: 5. Germline loops: CDR1 SNHLY, CDR2 FYNNEI. The CDR3: CASSRLAGVGTDTQYF. DNA of the CDR3: TGTGCCAGCAGCAGACTAGCGGGAGTCGGCACAGATACGCAGTATTTT.

The chain has TRBV13 and TRBJ2-7; no definite D call. The CDR3 contains 13 residues. The germline V gene has CDR1 PRHDT and CDR2 FYEKMQ (reference sequence). V was shortened by 4 bases and J by 7 bases, with 14 bases between the two germline ends. CDR3 bases: TGTGCCAGCAGCTCATATATCTCGGAAGAGCAGTACTTC. Its protein is CASSSYISEEQYF.

This clone was seen more than once but under ten times. The gene calls are TRBV28 and TRBJ2-1; 7 nucleotides agree with TRBD1. CDR3 length: 14 amino acids. With V trimmed by 6 bases and J by 6 bases, 8 bases remained unmatched. Germline V gene lookup returns CDR1 MDHEN and CDR2 SYDVKM. The CDR3, as DNA: TGTGCCAGCAGAAAACAGGACAGGAGCAATGAGCAGTTCTTC. Its protein is CASRKQDRSNEQFF.

Note on this clone: Other DNA sequences in the sample encode the same CDR3. The rearrangement uses TRBV30 and TRBJ2-1, with D unclear. The CDR3 covers 11 residues. V lost 0 bases to trimming and J lost 7 bases, with 4 bases between them. Germline V gives CDR1 GTSNPN, CDR2 SVGIG (reference sequence). The CDR3 DNA is TGTGCCTGGAGTGTAAGAAATGAGCAGTTCTTC. Protein: CAWSVRNEQFF.

The chain couples TRBV4-3 to TRBJ1-2, with D possibly matching TRBD1 (5 bases). Deletions cut 1 base from V and 2 bases from J, with 11 bases between. This CDR3 is 15 amino acids long. The germline V gene encodes CDR1 LGHNA and CDR2 YSLEER. The CDR3 here is CASSQGRDGNYGYTF. The CDR3 DNA reads TGCGCCAGCAGCCAAGGCAGGGATGGGAACTATGGCTACACCTTC.

This clone showed up just a few times. CDR3 region: CATRGTGRDTQYF. DNA of the CDR3: TGTGCCACCAGGGGGACAGGGCGAGATACGCAGTATTTT. The chain links TRBV15 to TRBJ2-3; 9 nucleotides match TRBD1. After removal of 6 bases from V and 5 bases from J, the junction contained 3 bases not matched to a gene. The CDR3 contains 13 residues. Germline CDR1 is LNHNV and CDR2 is YYDKDF (reference sequence).

V gene TRBV10-3 combines with J gene TRBJ2-1; D remains ambiguous. The V and J ends lost 2 bases and 8 bases respectively, with 10 bases between them. Per germline, CDR1 ENHRY and CDR2 SYGVKD. The CDR3 length is 13 residues. The CDR3 spells CAISEKRSDEQFF. CDR3 nucleotide sequence: TGTGCCATCAGTGAGAAAAGATCCGATGAGCAGTTCTTC.

The rearrangement links TRBV19 to TRBJ2-1, with D tentatively TRBD2 (6 bases). Trimming removed 4 bases from V and 8 bases from J, with 12 bases in between. CDR1 is LNHDA, CDR2 SQIVND, per germline (reference sequence). This CDR3 spans 13 amino acids. The CDR3, as DNA: TGTGCCAGTAGTAGGAGGGAGGTCTATGAGCAGTTCTTC. Translated, it gives CASSRREVYEQFF.

The rearrangement uses TRBV15 and TRBJ1-4, with D perhaps matching TRBD1 (6 bases). Per the germline V gene, CDR1 is LNHNV and CDR2 is YYDKDF (reference sequence). The CDR3 has 18 residues. V was cut by 3 bases and J by 7 bases, with 24 bases left in between. CDR3 DNA sequence: TGTGCCACCAGCAGCCAACAAGGGCGGGGGCACGGCGGTGAAAAACTGTTTTTT. It translates to CATSSQQGRGHGGEKLFF. Supplemented by reference TRBV15 and TRBJ1-4, the full variable domain reads DAMVIQNPRYQVTQFGKPVTLSCSQTLNHNVMYWYQQKSSQAPKLLFHYYDKDFNNEADTPDNFQSRRPNTSFCFLDIRSPGLGDTAMYLCATSSQQGRGHGGEKLFFGSGTQLSVL.

The chain employs TRBV14 and TRBJ2-1, with TRBD2 matching 11 bases. Trimming took 1 base from V and 5 from J; bases not matched to a gene: 4. There are 16 residues in the CDR3. Germline CDR1 and CDR2: SGHDN and FVKESK. The CDR3 sequence: CASSQGSGRVNNEQFF. In DNA, the CDR3 is TGTGCCAGCAGCCAAGGTAGCGGGAGGGTGAACAATGAGCAGTTCTTC.

This clone was seen a few times. The chain employs TRBV6-6 and TRBJ2-2; D not certain. Germline V gene data show CDR1 as MNHNY and CDR2 as SVGAGI (reference sequence). The V end lost 2 bases, the J end lost 4 bases, and 8 bases lay between the germline ends. There are 14 residues in the CDR3. The CDR3 reads CASSYDRPTGELFF. Written as DNA, the CDR3 is TGTGCCAGCAGTTACGATCGGCCCACCGGGGAGCTGTTTTTT.

CDR3: CASSDRWGPYEQYF. CDR3 sequence (DNA): TGTGCCAGCAGCGATCGGTGGGGCCCGTACGAGCAGTACTTC. V is TRBV7-2 and J is TRBJ2-7; TRBD1 might be the D (5 bases). This CDR3 comprises 14 residues. Germline V gene lookup returns CDR1 SGHTA and CDR2 FQGNSA. V lost 5 bases and J 4 bases, leaving 15 bases between the germline ends. The whole variable domain, remainder taken from reference TRBV7-2 and TRBJ2-7, is GAGVSQSPSNKVTEKGKDVELRCDPISGHTALYWYRQSLGQGLEFLIYFQGNSAPDKSGLPSDRFSAERTGGSVSTLTIQRTQQEDSAVYLCASSDRWGPYEQYFGPGTRLTVT.

The chain carries TRBV9 and TRBJ2-7, with TRBD2 as a possible D gene (5 bases). Per the germline V gene, CDR1 is SGDLS and CDR2 is YYNGEE. V lost 4 bases, J lost 3 bases, and 17 bases lay in between. This CDR3 contains 15 residues. The CDR3 here is CASSLEDGNRYEQYF. As DNA, the CDR3 is TGTGCCAGCAGCCTAGAGGACGGGAATCGCTACGAGCAGTACTTC.

The V and J genes are TRBV10-3 and TRBJ2-2; 8 nucleotides line up with TRBD2. Germline-derived CDR1 and CDR2 are ENHRY and SYGVKD. The CDR3 extends over 15 amino acids. Trimming took 2 bases from V and 3 from J; bases not matched to a gene: 2. The DNA for the CDR3 is TGTGCCATCAGTGAGACTAGCGGATACACCGGGGAGCTGTTTTTT. It codes for CAISETSGYTGELFF.

The gene calls are TRBV29-1 and TRBJ1-2; 11 bases fit TRBD1. The CDR3 totals 14 residues. The V segment lost 5 bases and the J segment 3 bases; nucleotides outside the gene matches: 5. Germline V gives CDR1 SQVTM, CDR2 ANQGSEA. CDR3 sequence (DNA): TGCAGCGTTACTAGGACAGGGGGCGACTATGGCTACACCTTC. Translating it yields CSVTRTGGDYGYTF.

The rearrangement links TRBV18 to TRBJ2-5; no clear D gene. V dropped 3 bases and J dropped 5 bases, with 10 bases sitting between them. Germline values: CDR1 KGHSH, CDR2 LQKENI. The CDR3 runs 13 residues. This CDR3 reads CASSPGRRETQYF. CDR3 DNA sequence: TGTGCCAGCTCACCTGGGCGTCGGGAGACCCAGTACTTC.

The CDR3 nucleotides are TGTGCCAGCAGCCATCTTCTTCCCTCCTACAATGAGCAGTTCTTC. Amino acid sequence: CASSHLLPSYNEQFF. The V call is TRBV14, the J call TRBJ2-1; D uncertain. The germline gives CDR1 SGHDN, CDR2 FVKESK. Trimming took 3 bases from V and 0 from J, leaving 9 bases between them. This CDR3 has 15 residues.

This clone was seen a few times. This chain connects TRBV4-3 to TRBJ2-7, with TRBD2 matching over 11 bases. CDR1 is LGHNA and CDR2 is YSLEER in the germline V gene. Trimming cost V 4 bases and J 4 bases; bases outside gene matches: 3. This CDR3 has 14 residues. CDR3 nucleotide sequence: TGCGCCAGCAGCCCGGCTAGCGGGAGGTACGAGCAGTACTTC. It codes for CASSPASGRYEQYF.

The chain is built from TRBV7-2 and TRBJ2-5; no reliable D call. The ends were cut back, 6 bases at V and 0 bases at J, with 8 bases in the middle. CDR1 and CDR2 from the germline V gene are SGHTA and FQGNSA. This CDR3 has 13 amino acids. CDR3 protein: CASRDGYQETQYF. The CDR3, as DNA: TGTGCCAGCAGGGACGGGTACCAAGAGACCCAGTACTTC.

This sequence joins TRBV27 and TRBJ2-1; TRBD2 matches 7 bases. Germline values: CDR1 MNHEY, CDR2 SMNVEV (reference sequence). The trim removed 6 bases at V and 12 bases at J, leaving 14 bases unmatched. The CDR3 extends over 14 amino acids. The CDR3 region has the DNA TGTGCCAGCAGAGTAAGCGGGACCCTTAGCGGGCAGTTCTTC. Translated: CASRVSGTLSGQFF.

In this sample, this clone turned up a few times. The chain employs TRBV10-3 and TRBJ1-4; 10 positions agree with TRBD1. Germline values: CDR1 ENHRY, CDR2 SYGVKD. The V and J ends lost 10 bases and 5 bases, in that order; junction bases with no gene match: 4. CDR3 length: 13 residues. CDR3 bases: TGTGCCACCGGGACAGGGGCAAATGAAAAACTGTTTTTT. Translating gives CATGTGANEKLFF.

The chain is built from TRBV18 and TRBJ1-1; no reliable D call. Germline V lookup: CDR1 KGHSH, CDR2 LQKENI. CDR3 size: 11 residues. The V and J ends lost 4 bases and 8 bases respectively, with 8 bases between them. The CDR3 DNA reads TGTGCCAGCTCACGTTCCAAAGAAGCTTTCTTT. It encodes CASSRSKEAFF. Supplemented by reference TRBV18 and TRBJ1-1, the full variable domain reads NAGVMQNPRHLVRRRGQEARLRCSPMKGHSHVYWYRQLPEEGLKFMVYLQKENIIDESGMPKERFSAEFPKEGPSILRIQQVVRGDSAAYFCASSRSKEAFFGQGTRLTVV.